A single sample is the source of the 23 T cell receptor beta chains below, sequenced in a study of cytomegalovirus exposure and HLA in healthy donors. It was with 60 Vbeta and 13 Jbeta primers that the PCR ran. Profiled with immunoSEQ multiplex PCR; TCRdb holds only in-frame clones, not every one. The listing contains around 140,000 clones. Sequencing used PBMCs. The receptors shown here come from a woman in her thirties or forties in good health and CMV-seronegative.

The chain joins TRBV7-2 to TRBJ1-1; D might be TRBD1 (5 bases). V gave up 3 bases and J gave up 4 bases, with 18 bases separating them. Germline V lookup: CDR1 SGHTA, CDR2 FQGNSA. The CDR3 has 16 residues. DNA of the CDR3: TGTGCCAGCAGCTTCGTCTTTGGGGGGGTAAGCACTGAAGCTTTCTTT. Amino acid sequence: CASSFVFGGVSTEAFF.

This chain joins TRBV7-2 and TRBJ1-4; D is unclear. The CDR3 extends over 15 amino acids. V lost 2 bases, J lost 4 bases, and 11 bases lay in between. Germline values: CDR1 SGHTA, CDR2 FQGNSA. CDR3 bases: TGTGCCAGCAGCTTATCCGTCGGGGATAATGAAAAACTGTTTTTT. Translating it yields CASSLSVGDNEKLFF.

V gene TRBV4-3 combines with J gene TRBJ2-7; D unclear. Germline assignment: CDR1 LGHNA and CDR2 YSLEER. V lost 1 base and J 1 base, leaving 11 bases between the germline ends. CDR3 size: 15 residues. The CDR3 region is CASSQVFSGSYEQYF. The CDR3 coding sequence is TGCGCCAGCAGCCAAGTCTTTTCCGGTTCCTACGAGCAGTACTTC.

The CDR3 here is CASTPGGNTGELFF. The DNA of the CDR3 is TGCGCCAGCACCCCGGGGGGTAACACCGGGGAGCTGTTTTTT. This chain joins TRBV5-1 and TRBJ2-2, with 7 positions matching TRBD2. Looked up from germline, CDR1 is SGHRS and CDR2 is YFSETQ. There are 14 residues in the CDR3. V lost 6 bases, J lost 2 bases, and 4 bases stayed unmatched.

This chain connects TRBV5-6 to TRBJ2-7; D may be TRBD1 (5 bases). The CDR3 has 13 residues. V was clipped by 4 bases and J by 2 bases, with 10 bases between them. CDR1 and CDR2 from the germline V gene are SGHDT and YYEEEE. The CDR3 DNA is TGTGCCAGCAGCCCCGTAGGGGCCTACGAGCAGTACGTC. Its protein is CASSPVGAYEQYV.

V gene TRBV25-1 combines with J gene TRBJ2-7, with D hard to call. CDR1 MGHDK and CDR2 SYGVNS come from the germline V gene. The length of the CDR3 is 12 residues. V lost 6 bases to trimming and J lost 4 bases, with 10 bases between them. CDR3 region: CASSFSGYEQYF. DNA for the CDR3: TGTGCCAGCAGCTTCTCGGGTTACGAGCAGTACTTC.

The J gene is TRBJ2-3, the V gene TRBV5-4, with 12 bases aligning to TRBD2. The trim removed 0 bases at V and 7 bases at J, leaving 6 bases unmatched. Germline CDR1 reads SGHNT; CDR2 reads YYREEE (reference sequence). The CDR3 is 16 residues long. The DNA for the CDR3 is TGTGCCAGCAGCTTGGTACTAGCGGGGGGTCAACATACGCAGTATTTT. Translating gives CASSLVLAGGQHTQYF.

The chain combines TRBV6-5 with TRBJ1-5; 7 nucleotides line up with TRBD1. CDR3 length: 13 amino acids. J lost 3 bases, V lost 10 bases, and 6 bases had no gene match. The V gene's germline CDR1 is MNHEY and CDR2 SVGAGI. The CDR3 reads CAIVDRANQPQHF. The CDR3 DNA sequence: TGTGCCATCGTCGACAGGGCCAATCAGCCCCAGCATTTT.

This chain joins TRBV5-5 and TRBJ2-7; TRBD1 matches 9 bases. V gave up 1 base and J gave up 1 base; unmatched junction bases: 6. The CDR3 is made up of 16 amino acids. Germline V CDR1 and CDR2: SGHKS, YYEKEE (reference sequence). The CDR3 sequence: CASSLSGTGRSYEQYF. Here the CDR3 DNA reads TGTGCCAGCAGCTTGTCTGGGACAGGGAGATCCTACGAGCAGTACTTC.

The chain employs TRBV5-1 and TRBJ1-1, with D maybe TRBD1 (5 bases). The CDR3 covers 12 residues. Germline V gene lookup returns CDR1 SGHRS and CDR2 YFSETQ. V lost 3 bases, J lost 5 bases, and 8 bases lay in between. CDR3 region: CASSSKGTEAFF. The CDR3 coding sequence is TGCGCCAGCAGCTCCAAGGGGACTGAAGCTTTCTTT.

The chain links TRBV18 to TRBJ2-7; D is possibly TRBD1 (5 bases). From germline, CDR1 is KGHSH and CDR2 LQKENI. The CDR3 covers 11 residues. Trimming removed 3 bases from V and 6 bases from J, with 6 bases in between. CDR3 protein: CASSPGLEQYV. The CDR3 DNA reads as TGTGCCAGCTCACCGGGGCTCGAGCAGTACGTC.

The chain is built from TRBV11-2 and TRBJ2-6; D might be TRBD2 (5 bases). V shed 5 bases and J shed 0 bases, with 11 bases lying between them. The CDR3 totals 16 residues. The germline gives CDR1 SGHAT, CDR2 FQNNGV. CDR3 sequence reads: CASSPLGSSGANVLTF. The CDR3 bases are TGTGCCAGCAGCCCTTTGGGGAGCTCTGGGGCCAACGTCCTGACTTTC.

The chain is built from TRBV4-2 and TRBJ2-3, with 7 bases identical to TRBD1. V dropped 1 base and J dropped 7; count of bases not matched to a gene: 8. The germline V gene encodes CDR1 LGHNA and CDR2 YNFKEQ. This CDR3 region has 15 residues. CDR3 DNA: TGTGCCAGCAGCCAAGGACAGGGCGGAGGAAATACGCAGTATTTT. It encodes CASSQGQGGGNTQYF.

The chain joins TRBV5-4 to TRBJ1-2, with TRBD1 matching 10 bases. This CDR3 has 15 amino acids. V was clipped by 4 bases and J by 5 bases; unmatched bases: 8. Germline loops: CDR1 SGHNT, CDR2 YYREEE (reference sequence). The CDR3 is CASSGRDRGPYGYTF. DNA of the CDR3: TGTGCCAGCAGCGGCCGGGACAGGGGACCTTATGGCTACACCTTC.

Concerning this clone: The sample holds other DNA sequences that translate to the same CDR3. The chain carries TRBV18 and TRBJ1-1; D remains unclear. The CDR3 covers 14 residues. The V and J ends lost 2 bases and 1 base respectively, with 8 bases between them. Germline CDR1 reads KGHSH; CDR2 reads LQKENI. CDR3 amino acids: CASSPVTGNTEAFF. The CDR3 region has the DNA TGTGCCAGCTCACCAGTCACGGGGAACACTGAAGCTTTCTTT.

The chain recombines TRBV27 with TRBJ2-7; 8 bases fit TRBD2. Germline V gene lookup returns CDR1 MNHEY and CDR2 SMNVEV (reference sequence). The CDR3 sequence is 15 residues long. The V and J ends lost 3 bases and 3 bases, in that order; junction bases with no gene match: 7. CDR3 DNA: TGTGCCAGCAGTTTCAGGGCTAGCGGGTTCTACGAGCAGTACTTC. It is translated as CASSFRASGFYEQYF.

The chain couples TRBV28 to TRBJ1-1, with D unclear. Trimming shortened V by 10 bases and J by 3 bases, and 21 bases separated the two germline ends. The germline V gene encodes CDR1 MDHEN and CDR2 SYDVKM. CDR3 length equals 15 residues. In DNA form, the CDR3 reads TGTGCCACCTCGGGATGGACCCGCGGGGACACTGAAGCTTTCTTT. Protein product: CATSGWTRGDTEAFF.

V usage is TRBV19 and J usage is TRBJ1-1; D might be TRBD1 (6 bases). The CDR3 covers 14 residues. Trimming took 5 bases from V and 2 from J, leaving 12 bases between them. CDR1 is LNHDA, CDR2 SQIVND, per germline (reference sequence). The DNA of the CDR3 is TGTGCCAGTAGTGCTGGACAGCGAAACACTGAAGCTTTCTTT. This sequence encodes CASSAGQRNTEAFF.

This chain joins TRBV2 and TRBJ2-2, with TRBD2 identical over 11 bases. Trimming cost V 5 bases and J 6 bases; bases outside gene matches: 8. The CDR3 extends over 16 amino acids. Per germline, CDR1 SNHLY and CDR2 FYNNEI. As DNA, the CDR3 is TGTGCCAGCAGTACCCTAGCGGGGGGCGGAGCCGGGGAGCTGTTTTTT. This translates into CASSTLAGGGAGELFF.

J is TRBJ1-1 and V is TRBV19, with 7 bases lining up with TRBD1. Germline CDR1 and CDR2: LNHDA and SQIVND (reference sequence). V lost 4 bases and J lost 0; bases outside the gene matches: 8. The CDR3 length is 16 residues. The DNA of the CDR3 is TGTGCCAGTAGTACAACAGGGGCTCACATGAACACTGAAGCTTTCTTT. It encodes CASSTTGAHMNTEAFF.

The CDR3, as DNA: TGTGCCAGCGGGCGGACAGGGAGCCCTCGGGGAACCGGGGAGCTGTTTTTT. This gives the protein CASGRTGSPRGTGELFF. The rearrangement uses TRBV25-1 and TRBJ2-2; 8 bases line up with TRBD1. CDR1 and CDR2 from the germline V gene are MGHDK and SYGVNS. The CDR3 is 17 residues long. The V gene end was trimmed by 8 bases and the J gene end by 5 bases; junction bases not matched to a gene: 16. Full variable domain (outside the CDR3, taken from reference TRBV25-1 and TRBJ2-2): EADIYQTPRYLVIGTGKKITLECSQTMGHDKMYWYQQDPGMELHLIHYSYGVNSTEKGDLSSESTVSRIRTEHFPLTLESARPSHTSQYLCASGRTGSPRGTGELFFGEGSRLTVL.

The chain joins TRBV11-2 to TRBJ1-3, with 9 bases identical to TRBD1. J lost 8 bases, V lost 2 bases, and 13 bases had no gene match. This CDR3 comprises 17 residues. Germline CDR1 is SGHAT and CDR2 is FQNNGV. CDR3 DNA sequence: TGTGCCAGCAGCTTACTTACGCGGACAGGGGTAGGAGACACCATATATTTT. Amino acids: CASSLLTRTGVGDTIYF.

The chain has TRBV15 and TRBJ1-4, with D possibly being TRBD1 (6 bases). The CDR3 spans 15 residues. Germline lookup yields CDR1 LNHNV and CDR2 YYDKDF (reference sequence). With 5 bases removed from V and 0 bases from J, the gap between germline ends came to 10 bases. The CDR3 loop reads CATSLPGATNEKLFF. DNA of the CDR3: TGTGCCACCAGCCTCCCAGGGGCAACTAATGAAAAACTGTTTTTT.